The clone carrying this T cell receptor (beta chain) has more than one count but fewer than ten. V shed 0 bases and J shed 7 bases, with 12 bases lying between them. CDR3 length equals 15 residues. Germline V gene sequence: CDR1 LNHDA, CDR2 SQIVND (reference sequence). This sample stems from a study of metastatic and nonmetastatic thyroid tumors. Study-wide background: Across blood and tumor or nodule tissue, repertoires from malignant and benign thyroid patients were compared with one another.

Authors' analysis steps: Construction of a distant-metastasis classifier for papillary thyroid cancer relied on CDR3 differences across clinicopathological groups. With MiXCR, TCRdb reprocessed the PCR reads. These V and J calls originate from TCRdb's pipeline instead of the authors' own analysis. The sample holds about 16,000 clones, about 25% seen once. Patients were all untreated before their thyroid surgery. The sequenced sample consisted of adjacent normal tissue. The sequence derives from a female donor with papillary thyroid cancer or a benign thyroid nodule (not recorded which). Some clones in this sample may be carry-over from other donors' samples. The rearrangement joins TRBV19 to TRBJ2-2; TRBD1 is a possible D gene (5 bases). The CDR3 sequence is CASSIDGAVNGELFF. In DNA, the CDR3 is TGTGCCAGTAGTATAGATGGGGCAGTGAACGGGGAGCTGTTTTTT.